This is a list of T cell receptor beta chains from one sample in a study of control samples from healthy donors and cancer patients. Produced via immunoSEQ multiplex PCR; TCRdb's table is partial and in-frame only. The sample holds about 10,000 clones, approximately 90% seen once. The source material was PBMCs. The receptors here all came from a man in his sixties with colorectal cancer. Both conserved end residues are part of each CDR3. Each record gives: D gene, V gene, J gene, clone size, CDR3 DNA, CDR3 protein. D genes are given only for firm matches. Clone size is not always given. Where it is, it says once, few, many or a class for expanded clones.

>.|TRBV4-3|TRBJ2-2|.
TGCGCCAGCAGCCAACCCGGATACCTGGCCGGGGAGCTGTTTTTT
CASSQPGYLAGELFF
>.|TRBV6-5|TRBJ1-2|.
TGTGCCAGCAGTATATGGTCCTGGGGTGGCTACACCTTC
CASSIWSWGGYTF
>.|TRBV7-2|TRBJ2-7|.
TGTGCCAGCAGCCGGCGACAGAGTACCTACGAGCAGTACTTC
CASSRRQSTYEQYF
>.|TRBV21-1|TRBJ1-2|.
TGTGCCAGCAGCAAATGTGGAGGAGACAAAAACTATCGCTACACCTTC
CASSKCGGDKNYRYTF
>TRBD2|TRBV3-1/TRBV3-2|TRBJ2-1|few
TGTGCCAGCAGCCATAGCGGGGGGGCCGGCAATGAGCAGTTCTTC
CASSHSGGAGNEQFF
>.|TRBV5-1|TRBJ2-5|.
TGCGCCAGCAGCTTGGGTGGGTACCAAGAGACCCAGTACTTC
CASSLGGYQETQYF
>.|TRBV7-9|TRBJ1-4|once
TGTGCCAGCAGCAACCCGGGACCTACTGAAAAACTGTTTTTT
CASSNPGPTEKLFF
>.|TRBV30|TRBJ1-5|.
TGTGCCTGGAGCCTCGGGGGGAATCAGCCCCAGCATTTT
CAWSLGGNQPQHF
>.|TRBV12-3/TRBV12-4|TRBJ1-1|.
TGTGCCAGCAGTTTCTCTGTGCTCACTGAAGCTTTCTTT
CASSFSVLTEAFF
>TRBD2|TRBV27|TRBJ2-3|.
TGTGCCAGCAGCCGAGGGAGGGTAGATACGCAGTATTTT
CASSRGRVDTQYF
>.|TRBV15|TRBJ1-2|.
TGTGCCACCAGCAGAGGACGGAACTATGGCTACACCTTC
CATSRGRNYGYTF
>.|TRBV30|TRBJ2-3|.
TGTGCCTGGAGTGTAGGTACAACGCAGTATTTT
CAWSVGTTQYF
>TRBD1|TRBV7-2|TRBJ1-2|.
TGTGCCAGCAGCCTCAGGACAGGGGGGGAATATGGCTACACCTTC
CASSLRTGGEYGYTF
>.|TRBV5-1|TRBJ1-4|once
TGCGCCAGCAGCTTACAGGGTTCAAATGAAAAACTGTTTTTT
CASSLQGSNEKLFF
>.|TRBV6-6|TRBJ2-3|.
TGTGCCAGCAGTTACTTGGGTCCCACAGATACGCAGTATTTT
CASSYLGPTDTQYF
>TRBD1|TRBV5-6|TRBJ1-1|.
TGTGCCAGCAGCTTGGTTGCGACAGGGCTCCTTGAAGCTTTCTTT
CASSLVATGLLEAFF
>TRBD1|TRBV29-1|TRBJ2-7|.
TGCAGCGTTTGGACAGGGAGCTACGAGCAGTACTTC
CSVWTGSYEQYF
>TRBD1|TRBV4-3|TRBJ2-1|few
TGCGCCAGCAGCCAAGATCCGACAGGGGAAAGCTACAATGAGCAGTTCTTC
CASSQDPTGESYNEQFF
>.|TRBV6-2/TRBV6-3|TRBJ1-1|.
TGTGCCAGCAGTTACTCCTGGTCAGGGCGGGAAGCTTTCTTT
CASSYSWSGREAFF
>TRBD2|TRBV29-1|TRBJ2-3|.
TGCAGCGGGCAGGGACTAGGGAACACAGATACGCAGTATTTT
CSGQGLGNTDTQYF
>.|TRBV11-2|TRBJ1-2|.
TGTGCCAGCAGCAAATTTACAGGTTACCCGGGGGGCTACACCTTC
CASSKFTGYPGGYTF
>TRBD2|TRBV28|TRBJ2-2|once
TGTGCCAGCACCCCCCTTCACGGGAGGGCGAACACCGGGGAGCTGTTTTTT
CASTPLHGRANTGELFF
>.|TRBV11-2|TRBJ2-5|.
TGTGCCAGCAGCTTATCACGGGAGACCCAGTACTTC
CASSLSRETQYF
>.|TRBV28|TRBJ1-5|.
TGTGCCAGCAGCAATGGACCATTCAATCAGCCCCAGCATTTT
CASSNGPFNQPQHF
>.|TRBV11-2|TRBJ2-5|.
TGTGCCACCACGGTTGGGGTTGGTACCCAAGAGACCCAGTACTTC
CATTVGVGTQETQYF
>.|TRBV9|TRBJ1-4|.
TGTGCCAGCAGCGTAGGATCGGCAGGCCCGAAAAAACTGTTTTTT
CASSVGSAGPKKLFF
>.|TRBV10-3|TRBJ2-1|.
TGTGCCATCAGTGCCACTAGCACCTCCTACAATGAGCAGTTCTTC
CAISATSTSYNEQFF
>TRBD1|TRBV28|TRBJ1-2|.
TGTGCCAGCAGTCGATCCTTACAGGGGTACTATGGCTACACCTTC
CASSRSLQGYYGYTF
>.|TRBV28|TRBJ1-3|.
TGTGCCAGCAGTCCCCCACGGGGAGGTGGAAACACCATATATTTT
CASSPPRGGGNTIYF
>.|TRBV7-2|TRBJ1-4|.
TGTGCCAGCAGCCCCCAACAGGTTTCTAATGAAAAACTGTTTTTT
CASSPQQVSNEKLFF
>.|TRBV18|TRBJ1-1|.
TGTGCCAGCACCGCGGACCCGAACACTGAAGCTTTCTTT
CASTADPNTEAFF
>TRBD1|TRBV19|TRBJ2-1|.
TGTGCCAGTGGGGACAGGGCGGACAATGAGCAGTTCTTC
CASGDRADNEQFF
>TRBD1|TRBV18|TRBJ1-4|.
TGTGCCAGCTCAGAGGGGGCTGGTGAAAAACTGTTTTTT
CASSEGAGEKLFF
>.|TRBV4-3|TRBJ1-4|.
TGCGCCAGCAGCCTACAAAGTGTTGCAACTAATGAAAAACTGTTTTTT
CASSLQSVATNEKLFF
>.|TRBV7-8|TRBJ2-1|.
TGTGCCAGCAGCTTAGAAGAAGGGGTTGTGCAGTTCTTC
CASSLEEGVVQFF
>.|TRBV18|TRBJ1-1|.
TGTGCCAGCTCACCACTACAAGAGGGATACACTGAAGCTTTCTTT
CASSPLQEGYTEAFF
>.|TRBV20-1|TRBJ1-3|.
TGCAGTGCTCCATGGGGGGACACCATATATTTT
CSAPWGDTIYF
>.|TRBV6-5|TRBJ1-2|.
TGTGCCAGCCTTAGCCGGGGGGTTGGCTATGGCTACACCTTC
CASLSRGVGYGYTF
>.|TRBV2|TRBJ1-6|few
TGTGCCAGCAGTGAAATCGCCGGAAATTCACCCCTCCACTTT
CASSEIAGNSPLHF
>TRBD1|TRBV6-4|TRBJ2-1|once
TGTGCCAGCAGTGACCACCCCGGGACAGGGGGCAATGAGCAGTTCTTC
CASSDHPGTGGNEQFF
>.|TRBV4-1|TRBJ2-2|.
TGCGCCAGCAGCCAAGATCTCGCGCCCGGGGAGCTGTTTTTT
CASSQDLAPGELFF
>.|TRBV7-2|TRBJ2-2|.
TGTGCCAGCAGCCTGAACGGCCCGGCGAACACCGGGGAGCTGTTTTTT
CASSLNGPANTGELFF
>.|TRBV30|TRBJ2-7|once
TGTGCCTGCCAGTGTGACTCCTACGAGCAGTACTTC
CACQCDSYEQYF
>.|TRBV10-3|TRBJ1-1|.
TGTGCCATCAGTTTAACAGGGTTCACTGAAGCTTTCTTT
CAISLTGFTEAFF
>.|TRBV28|TRBJ2-2|.
TGTGCCAGCAAGGACTTCCGGGACCCGATTACCGGGGAGCTGTTTTTT
CASKDFRDPITGELFF
>TRBD1|TRBV10-1|TRBJ1-1|.
TGCGCCAGCAGTGAACAGGGGAGGGACACTGAAGCTTTCTTT
CASSEQGRDTEAFF
>.|TRBV9|TRBJ1-1|.
TGTGCCAGCAGCGTAGGCGGCAGCACTGAAGCTTTCTTT
CASSVGGSTEAFF
>.|TRBV27|TRBJ1-3|.
TGTGCCAGCAGTTCCCGGGGGGGAAACACCATATATTTT
CASSSRGGNTIYF
>.|TRBV19|TRBJ1-1|once
TGTGCCAGTAGTATGCCCCCCCGGGGATGGGCCACTGAAGCTTTCTTT
CASSMPPRGWATEAFF
>.|TRBV27|TRBJ2-3|.
TGTGCCAGCATGCAAAGGGGCAGGACTGAAGTGGGCGATACGCAGTATTTT
CASMQRGRTEVGDTQYF